The entry that follows covers one T cell receptor (beta chain) sequence. No antigen is known for it. The study pooled second doses at about 4 or about 12 weeks. Clones were sequenced by immunoSEQ multiplex PCR, and TCRdb holds only the in-frame ones, with some missing. The profile covers tens of thousands of clones, with 85% appearing a single time and about 4.5% taken by the ten largest. This entry belongs to a study of T cell responses to AZD1222 COVID-19 vaccine. Study-level points and caveats: White British donors predominated, females outnumbered males, and clonal diversity was possibly underestimated. Seropositivity was recorded at baseline in only 6 or 7 AZD1222 recipients.

V dropped 1 base and J dropped 6 bases, with 4 bases sitting between them. This CDR3 has 12 amino acids. CDR1 is SGDLS, CDR2 YYNGEE, per germline. The starting material was peripheral blood, obtained 28 days after the second AZD1222 dose. The sequence derives from an adult who received the AZD1222 COVID-19 vaccine. This chain links TRBV9 with TRBJ2-2, with D hard to call. The CDR3 sequence is CASSVPPGELFF. CDR3 nucleotide sequence: TGTGCCAGCAGCGTACCCCCCGGGGAGCTGTTTTTT.